Each of the 19 T cell receptor beta chains below was sequenced from the same sample in a study of T cell responses to AZD1222 COVID-19 vaccine. Repertoires were generated with immunoSEQ multiplex PCR, while TCRdb's copy carries only in-frame clones and drops some. The sample yields approximately 120,000 clones, approximately 90% seen once. The material sequenced was peripheral blood, taken on day 0 of AZD1222 vaccination. These receptors all stem from an adult in good health.

The chain is built from TRBV24-1 and TRBJ1-5; D call uncertain. The CDR3 contains 16 residues. CDR1 is KGHDR, CDR2 SFDVKD, per germline. V lost 2 bases and J 3 bases, leaving 13 bases between the germline ends. The CDR3 is CATSDSLMADNQPQHF. The DNA of the CDR3 is TGTGCCACCAGTGATTCCCTGATGGCCGACAATCAGCCCCAGCATTTT.

V is TRBV4-1 and J is TRBJ1-2; no clear D. This CDR3 is 15 amino acids long. Germline V gives CDR1 MGHRA, CDR2 YSYEKL. V shed 3 bases and J shed 2 bases, with 13 bases lying between them. The CDR3 here is CASSHPGAINYGYTF. The CDR3 bases are TGCGCCAGCAGCCACCCTGGAGCTATAAACTATGGCTACACCTTC.

DNA of the CDR3: TGTGCCAGTAAGGAGGTTTGCATTCAGTACTTC. Translation: CASKEVCIQYF. The V call is TRBV19, the J call TRBJ2-4, with D possibly TRBD2 on 5 matching bases. V was pared by 7 bases and J by 9 bases, with 10 bases between. CDR1 LNHDA and CDR2 SQIVND come from the germline V gene (reference sequence). The CDR3 spans 11 residues.

V usage is TRBV27 and J usage is TRBJ1-4; tentative D call: TRBD1 (5 bases). The CDR3 loop spans 13 amino acids. Trimming took 4 bases from V and 4 from J, leaving 7 bases between them. Per the germline V gene, CDR1 is MNHEY and CDR2 is SMNVEV (reference sequence). The CDR3 DNA sequence: TGTGCCAGCAGTTCAGGGAATAATGAAAAACTGTTTTTT. This codes for CASSSGNNEKLFF. The variable domain in full, completed from reference TRBV27 and TRBJ1-4, reads EAQVTQNPRYLITVTGKKLTVTCSQNMNHEYMSWYRQDPGLGLRQIYYSMNVEVTDKGDVPEGYKVSRKEKRNFPLILESPSPNQTSLYFCASSSGNNEKLFFGSGTQLSVL.

The chain has TRBV19 and TRBJ2-2, with 7 bases that match TRBD1. The V gene's germline CDR1 is LNHDA and CDR2 SQIVND (reference sequence). The CDR3 is made up of 15 amino acids. Trimming at V came to 7 bases and at J to 4 bases, leaving 9 bases not matched to a gene. This CDR3 reads CASTPDRASTGELFF. CDR3 bases: TGTGCCAGTACCCCTGACAGGGCCTCCACCGGGGAGCTGTTTTTT.

The chain uses TRBV4-3 and TRBJ2-1; D is undetermined. The V gene's germline CDR1 is LGHNA and CDR2 YSLEER. Deletions cut 1 base from V and 9 bases from J, with 13 bases between. The CDR3 runs 14 residues. Here the CDR3 DNA reads TGCGCCAGCAGCCAAGTTGGCGGCCGCGCTGAGCAGTTCTTC. This gives the protein CASSQVGGRAEQFF.

This clone was seen a single time. CDR3 sequence reads: CASSFGSDSPLHF. In DNA form, the CDR3 reads TGTGCCAGCAGTTTTGGGTCGGATTCACCCCTCCACTTT. The chain recombines TRBV12-3 or TRBV12-4 with TRBJ1-6; D uncertain. CDR3 length: 13 residues. Trimming pared 3 bases from V and 8 bases from J, leaving 8 bases between.

J is TRBJ2-4 and V is TRBV19; possible D gene TRBD1, 5 bases. V shed 0 bases and J shed 4 bases, with 13 bases lying between them. CDR3 length: 16 amino acids. Germline assignment: CDR1 LNHDA and CDR2 SQIVND (reference sequence). The CDR3 nucleotides read TGTGCCAGTAGTATAGATCTTCAGGGCCAAAAAAACATTCAGTACTTC. Translated: CASSIDLQGQKNIQYF.

The V and J genes are TRBV15 and TRBJ2-1; TRBD1 matches at 7 bases. The trim removed 7 bases at V and 2 bases at J, leaving 8 bases unmatched. The germline V gene has CDR1 LNHNV and CDR2 YYDKDF (reference sequence). The CDR3 contains 15 residues. In DNA, the CDR3 is TGTGCCACCATCAAACGGCAGGGGGCCTACAATGAGCAGTTCTTC. This encodes CATIKRQGAYNEQFF.

V usage is TRBV18 and J usage is TRBJ2-7, with 7 bases lining up with TRBD1. The V segment lost 5 bases and the J segment 7 bases; nucleotides outside the gene matches: 5. The CDR3 has 12 amino acids. The V gene's germline CDR1 is KGHSH and CDR2 LQKENI. CDR3 in DNA: TGTGCCAGCTCATCGACAGGGCAAGAGCAGTACGTC. Its protein is CASSSTGQEQYV.

J is TRBJ1-5 and V is TRBV19; D not resolved. V was pared by 1 base and J by 3 bases, with 7 bases between. Germline V gene sequence: CDR1 LNHDA, CDR2 SQIVND (reference sequence). The CDR3 runs to 14 residues. CDR3 coding DNA: TGTGCCAGTAGTATAGTGCACTCCAATCAGCCCCAGCATTTT. Translating it yields CASSIVHSNQPQHF.

This clone was recorded only once. The genes are TRBV25-1 and TRBJ2-1, with 13 nucleotides matching TRBD2. The CDR3 covers 15 residues. V was pared by 6 bases and J by 2 bases, with 1 base of the junction left unmatched. In germline, CDR1 is MGHDK, CDR2 SYGVNS. The CDR3 sequence is CASSGTSGTYNEQFF. As DNA, the CDR3 is TGTGCCAGCAGCGGGACTAGCGGGACCTACAATGAGCAGTTCTTC.

J is TRBJ2-1 and V is TRBV6-4, with TRBD2 as a possible D gene (6 bases). Germline V gene sequence: CDR1 MRHNA, CDR2 SNTAGT. This CDR3 spans 14 amino acids. Between the trimmed V and J ends, which lost 4 bases and 6 bases, there was a span of 13 bases. CDR3 loop: CASSVSRGGNEQFF. CDR3 DNA: TGTGCCAGCAGTGTTTCACGGGGAGGCAATGAGCAGTTCTTC.

The chain has TRBV29-1 and TRBJ2-7; possibly TRBD2 for D (7 bases). Germline values: CDR1 SQVTM, CDR2 ANQGSEA. The CDR3 is 14 residues long. V was cut by 6 bases and J by 0 bases, with 15 bases left in between. The CDR3: CSVRGAGISYEQYF. Here the CDR3 DNA reads TGCAGCGTCCGGGGGGCGGGAATCTCCTACGAGCAGTACTTC.

Concerning this clone: The CDR3 ends on some other residue instead of the conserved phenylalanine or tryptophan, so this is likely a read error. The DNA is left out, because the CDR3 cannot be placed on it with certainty; the CDR3 is given as TCRdb lists it. This chain joins TRBV20-1 and TRBJ2-4; no check of the table's D call, TRBD2, against the DNA was made. The CDR3 is 11 residues long, counting both termini. Germline V gene data show CDR1 as DFQATT and CDR2 as SNEGSKA (reference sequence). The CDR3 spells CSAREGTIVGL.

V and J are TRBV6-2 or TRBV6-3 and TRBJ1-2; D remains ambiguous. CDR1 and CDR2 (germline): MNHEY, SVGEGT. Trimming shortened V by 0 bases and J by 2 bases, and 7 bases separated the two germline ends. This CDR3 contains 14 residues. CDR3: CASSYSTMNYGYTF. The CDR3 coding sequence is TGTGCCAGCAGTTACTCGACCATGAACTATGGCTACACCTTC.

The chain couples TRBV7-2 to TRBJ1-1; the D gene is possibly TRBD1 (6 bases). CDR1 is SGHTA, CDR2 FQGNSA, per germline. This CDR3 spans 15 amino acids. V lost 5 bases and J lost 1, with 14 bases in between. DNA for the CDR3: TGTGCCAGCAGCCTCCACAGGGTCTCGAACACTGAAGCTTTCTTT. Its protein is CASSLHRVSNTEAFF. Using reference TRBV7-2 and TRBJ1-1 for the parts outside the CDR3, the full variable domain is GAGVSQSPSNKVTEKGKDVELRCDPISGHTALYWYRQSLGQGLEFLIYFQGNSAPDKSGLPSDRFSAERTGGSVSTLTIQRTQQEDSAVYLCASSLHRVSNTEAFFGQGTRLTVV.

In its sample, this clone was seen once. The V gene is TRBV3-1 (or the pseudogene TRBV3-2), the J gene TRBJ1-3; possibly TRBD1 for D (6 bases). The germline V gene encodes CDR1 LGHDT and CDR2 YNNKEL (reference sequence). The V end was cut by 5 bases, the J end by 0 bases, with 11 bases between. The CDR3 contains 15 residues. The CDR3 spells CASSARGNSGNTIYF. In nucleotides, the CDR3 is TGTGCCAGCAGCGCCAGGGGCAACTCTGGAAACACCATATATTTT.

V is TRBV6-5 and J is TRBJ1-2, with D perhaps matching TRBD1 (6 bases). This CDR3 has 15 amino acids. V lost 5 bases, J lost 3 bases, and 16 bases lay in between. Germline V gives CDR1 MNHEY, CDR2 SVGAGI. DNA of the CDR3: TGTGCCAGCAGTCGTCCCTTAGGGGGGGACTATGGCTACACCTTC. Its protein product is CASSRPLGGDYGYTF.